Below, 2 T cell receptor beta chains from the same sample are listed, as sequenced in a study of shared clonotypes between healthy human individuals (dated by TCRdb to 2020 to 2022). The method behind the library was the immunoSEQ multiplex PCR assay. The source is immuneACCESS, and TCRdb retained only in-frame sequences with V and J called. Part of the clones is not carried over; for the studies checked, unresolved V genes explain less than half of this, and the remainder is unexplained. Within this sample are 2 million to 2.5 million clones, with under 95% of them counted one time only. The ten top clones hold more than 0.35% of the sample. The sequencing sample was made of naive CD4+ T cells from PBMCs. The meaning of the sample's cell subset or site label: CD45RA+ positively selected. The receptors stem from a young man in good health. Some clones in this sample may be carry-over from other donors' samples.

This clone was observed a single time. The chain joins TRBV6-1 to TRBJ1-3; D unclear. V was shortened by 0 bases and J by 3 bases, with 12 bases between the two germline ends. Germline V gives CDR1 MNHNS, CDR2 SASEGT. CDR3 length: 16 residues. The CDR3 region is CASSEATGDGGNTIYF. CDR3 in DNA: TGTGCCAGCAGTGAAGCGACCGGGGATGGTGGAAACACCATATATTTT.

This sequence joins TRBV28 and TRBJ1-1, with no clear D. The germline V and J ends were trimmed by 11 bases and 7 bases, with 17 bases remaining between them. Per the germline V gene, CDR1 is MDHEN and CDR2 is SYDVKM. The CDR3 sequence is 12 residues long. CDR3 protein: CAVFGLNLEAFF. CDR3 bases: TGTGCCGTCTTCGGGTTAAATCTTGAAGCTTTCTTT.